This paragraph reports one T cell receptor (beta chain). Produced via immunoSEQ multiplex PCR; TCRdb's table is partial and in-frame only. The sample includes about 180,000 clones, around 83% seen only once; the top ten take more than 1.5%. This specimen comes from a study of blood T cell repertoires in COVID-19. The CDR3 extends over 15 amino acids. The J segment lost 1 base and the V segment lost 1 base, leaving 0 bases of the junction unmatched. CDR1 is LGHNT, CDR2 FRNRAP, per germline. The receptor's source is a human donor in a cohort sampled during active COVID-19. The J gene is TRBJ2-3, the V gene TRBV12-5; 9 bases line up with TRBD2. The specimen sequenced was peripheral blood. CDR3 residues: CASGLGGGGTDTQYF. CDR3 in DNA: TGTGCTAGTGGTTTGGGCGGGGGGGGCACAGATACGCAGTATTTT.